This T cell receptor beta chain is from a study of CD8 T cells in Susac syndrome. The CDR3 covers 12 residues. In germline, CDR1 is SEHNR, CDR2 FQNEAQ (reference sequence). V was cut by 1 base and J by 2 bases, with 3 bases left in between. This clonotype occurred many times. The RNA input was roughly 0.45 to 1 ug, and it was reverse transcribed with random hexamers. TCRdb recomputed calls from the immunoSEQ multiplex PCR reads with MiXCR, one row per CDR3 protein. This table holds about 400,000 distinct CDR3 sequences, 75% to 90% found once. The J gene is TRBJ2-7, the V gene TRBV7-9; D is ambiguous. The source is a human donor with multiple sclerosis. The sequenced material came from CD8+ T cells from PBMCs. CDR3 sequence (DNA): TGTGCCAGCAGCTTAGGTGCCTACGAGCAGTACTTC. Translated: CASSLGAYEQYF.